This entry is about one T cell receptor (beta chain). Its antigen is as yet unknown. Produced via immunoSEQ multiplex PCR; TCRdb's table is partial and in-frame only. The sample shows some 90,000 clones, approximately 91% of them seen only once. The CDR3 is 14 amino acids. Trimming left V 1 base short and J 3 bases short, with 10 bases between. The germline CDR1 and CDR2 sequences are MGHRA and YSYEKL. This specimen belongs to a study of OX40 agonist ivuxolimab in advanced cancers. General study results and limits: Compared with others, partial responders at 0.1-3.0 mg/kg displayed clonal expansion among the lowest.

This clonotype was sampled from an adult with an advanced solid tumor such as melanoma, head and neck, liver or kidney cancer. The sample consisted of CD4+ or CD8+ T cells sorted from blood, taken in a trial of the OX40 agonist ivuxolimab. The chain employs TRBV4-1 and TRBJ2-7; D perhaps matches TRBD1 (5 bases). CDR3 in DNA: TGCGCCAGCAGCCAAGTATCGCAGGGCTACGAGCAGTACTTC. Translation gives CASSQVSQGYEQYF.